Each of the 22 T cell receptor beta chains below was sequenced from the same sample in a study of blood T cell repertoires in COVID-19. The assay was immunoSEQ multiplex PCR, and TCRdb's table has in-frame clones only and misses some. Among roughly 180,000 clones listed, 80% to 90% were seen once. Sequenced sample: peripheral blood. The receptors originated from a man aged 65-85 years with active or convalescent COVID-19.

The chain couples TRBV6-2 or TRBV6-3 to TRBJ2-2, with D perhaps matching TRBD2 (5 bases). The CDR3 length is 14 residues. Germline CDR1 MNHEY, CDR2 SVGEGT. The germline V and J ends were trimmed by 6 bases and 3 bases, with 11 bases remaining between them. The CDR3 coding sequence is TGTGCCAGCAGCAGTAGCGTGGACACCGGGGAGCTGTTTTTT. The encoded protein is CASSSSVDTGELFF.

This clone was picked up one time. CDR3 loop: CASSTGGDRGAPLHF. In nucleotides, the CDR3 is TGTGCCAGCAGCACCGGAGGGGACAGGGGAGCACCCCTCCACTTT. This sequence joins TRBV7-8 and TRBJ1-6; TRBD1 agrees at 10 bases. This CDR3 contains 15 residues. Trimming took 5 bases from V and 11 from J; bases not matched to a gene: 9. Germline assignment: CDR1 SGHVS and CDR2 FQNEAQ.

The V and J genes are TRBV6-5 and TRBJ2-7, with D possibly matching TRBD2 (5 bases). This CDR3 contains 14 residues. The V gene lost 3 bases and the J gene lost 5 bases, with 14 bases spanning the gap. Germline V CDR1 and CDR2: MNHEY, SVGAGI. The CDR3 region has the DNA TGTGCCAGCAGTTATCAGGTGGGAGCCCACGAGCAGTACTTC. It translates to CASSYQVGAHEQYF.

V is TRBV9 and J is TRBJ1-3; D might be TRBD1 (5 bases). CDR3 length: 17 residues. Germline V lookup: CDR1 SGDLS, CDR2 YYNGEE. V dropped 0 bases and J dropped 3 bases, with 16 bases sitting between them. The DNA of the CDR3 is TGTGCCAGCAGCGTAGGGGGGGTGGCAGTAAGTGGAAACACCATATATTTT. Its translation is CASSVGGVAVSGNTIYF. The full variable domain, its missing parts supplied by reference TRBV9 and TRBJ1-3, is DSGVTQTPKHLITATGQRVTLRCSPRSGDLSVYWYQQSLDQGLQFLIQYYNGEERAKGNILERFSAQQFPDLHSELNLSSLELGDSALYFCASSVGGVAVSGNTIYFGEGSWLTVV.

The chain recombines TRBV19 with TRBJ2-5; no clear D. The CDR3 has 13 residues. Looked up from germline, CDR1 is LNHDA and CDR2 is SQIVND (reference sequence). The V gene lost 3 bases and the J gene lost 2 bases, with 7 bases spanning the gap. CDR3 nucleotides: TGTGCCAGTAGTATTTCAGCGCAAGAGACCCAGTACTTC. The encoded protein is CASSISAQETQYF.

V and J are TRBV12-3 or TRBV12-4 and TRBJ1-3; TRBD1 is a possible D gene (6 bases). V lost 4 bases and J lost 4, with 8 bases in between. The CDR3 length is 13 residues. The CDR3 nucleotides read TGTGCCAGCAGTTCAGGGGCAGGAAACACCATATATTTT. It yields the protein CASSSGAGNTIYF.

V gene TRBV7-2 combines with J gene TRBJ2-5, with 9 bases that match TRBD1. The CDR3 runs to 17 residues. The ends lost 4 bases at V and 2 bases at J; junction bases unmatched: 11. In germline, CDR1 is SGHTA, CDR2 FQGNSA. This CDR3 is CASSSTPGQGYQETQYF. In nucleotides, the CDR3 is TGTGCCAGCAGCTCTACTCCGGGACAGGGATATCAAGAGACCCAGTACTTC.

The rearrangement links TRBV9 to TRBJ1-1; D is uncertain. Germline V gene sequence: CDR1 SGDLS, CDR2 YYNGEE. The CDR3 is 16 residues long. V was trimmed by 0 bases and J by 1 base, leaving 13 bases between them. Written as DNA, the CDR3 is TGTGCCAGCAGCGTAGTCCTCCCGACAAAGAACACTGAAGCTTTCTTT. It yields the protein CASSVVLPTKNTEAFF.

V usage is TRBV9 and J usage is TRBJ1-1, with TRBD1 as a possible D gene (6 bases). This CDR3 is built from 14 residues. The V gene lost 4 bases and the J gene lost 4 bases, with 14 bases spanning the gap. Per the germline V gene, CDR1 is SGDLS and CDR2 is YYNGEE. CDR3 in DNA: TGTGCCAGCAGCACCAGACAGGTTGGCACTGAAGCTTTCTTT. This encodes CASSTRQVGTEAFF.

The J gene is TRBJ1-5, the V gene TRBV7-9; TRBD1 might be the D (6 bases). The germline V gene encodes CDR1 SEHNR and CDR2 FQNEAQ (reference sequence). The CDR3 length is 13 residues. The V end lost 3 bases, the J end lost 10 bases, and 13 bases lay between the germline ends. This CDR3 is CASSFGGGLPQHF. The CDR3 coding sequence is TGTGCCAGCAGCTTTGGTGGGGGCTTACCCCAGCATTTT. Full variable domain (remainder filled in from reference TRBV7-9 and TRBJ1-5): DTGVSQNPRHKITKRGQNVTFRCDPISEHNRLYWYRQTLGQGPEFLTYFQNEAQLEKSRLLSDRFSAERPKGSFSTLEIQRTEQGDSAMYLCASSFGGGLPQHFGDGTRLSIL.

This clone was seen a single time. The chain recombines TRBV27 with TRBJ2-3; no clear D. CDR3 size: 12 residues. Germline V CDR1 and CDR2: MNHEY, SMNVEV (reference sequence). The ends were cut back, 4 bases at V and 2 bases at J, with 4 bases in the middle. CDR3 protein: CASSSFTDTQYF. CDR3 DNA sequence: TGTGCCAGCAGTTCTTTCACAGATACGCAGTATTTT.

V gene TRBV24-1 combines with J gene TRBJ2-1; weak D call: TRBD2 (6 bases). From germline, CDR1 is KGHDR and CDR2 SFDVKD. V lost 3 bases, J lost 0 bases, and 8 bases lay in between. The CDR3 runs 15 residues. CDR3 residues: CATSDPGLSYNEQFF. In DNA form, the CDR3 reads TGTGCCACCAGTGATCCGGGACTCTCCTACAATGAGCAGTTCTTC.

The V and J genes are TRBV3-1 (or the pseudogene TRBV3-2) and TRBJ1-4, with no clear D. V lost 2 bases, J lost 11 bases, and 12 bases lay in between. CDR3 length equals 13 residues. Germline assignment: CDR1 LGHDT and CDR2 YNNKEL (reference sequence). DNA of the CDR3: TGTGCCAGCAGCCAATCAGAAACGAGGAAACTGTTTTTT. It is translated as CASSQSETRKLFF.

The table lists this clone with a few counts. The chain uses TRBV6-5 and TRBJ2-1; 14 bases fit TRBD2. With V trimmed by 8 bases and J by 5 bases, 5 bases remained unmatched. This CDR3 has 15 amino acids. The germline V gene encodes CDR1 MNHEY and CDR2 SVGAGI. CDR3 protein: CASSGTSGGNNEQFF. The CDR3 DNA follows: TGTGCCAGCTCGGGGACTAGCGGGGGAAACAATGAGCAGTTCTTC.

V gene TRBV19 combines with J gene TRBJ2-2; 8 bases agree with TRBD1. The CDR3 sequence is 16 residues long. Per germline, CDR1 LNHDA and CDR2 SQIVND (reference sequence). With 6 bases clipped from V and 2 bases from J, the junction kept 8 bases outside the gene matches. The CDR3 coding sequence is TGTGCCAGTAGCCGTGGTCAGGGGGCAAACACCGGGGAGCTGTTTTTT. Its translation: CASSRGQGANTGELFF.

The chain joins TRBV6-5 to TRBJ2-7; 13 bases agree with TRBD2. In germline, CDR1 is MNHEY, CDR2 SVGAGI. The length of the CDR3 is 15 residues. The ends lost 8 bases at V and 2 bases at J; junction bases unmatched: 6. This CDR3 reads CASLLAGGAPYEQYF. CDR3 sequence (DNA): TGTGCCAGCCTACTAGCGGGAGGGGCCCCCTACGAGCAGTACTTC.

The chain links TRBV27 to TRBJ2-7; TRBD2 aligns across 14 bases. Germline loops: CDR1 MNHEY, CDR2 SMNVEV (reference sequence). This CDR3 contains 17 residues. The V and J ends lost 5 bases and 7 bases, in that order; junction bases with no gene match: 13. Here the CDR3 DNA reads TGTGCCAGCAGTCCAGGGACTAGCGGGGGTCCTCCTAGAGAGCAGTACTTC. Translating gives CASSPGTSGGPPREQYF.

V and J are TRBV18 and TRBJ2-5, with 7 positions matching TRBD2. The CDR3 extends over 15 amino acids. V shed 3 bases, J shed 2 bases, and the junction held 6 bases outside the gene matches. Germline values: CDR1 KGHSH, CDR2 LQKENI. In DNA, the CDR3 is TGTGCCAGCTCACCCGGACTAGTGAAACAAGAGACCCAGTACTTC. It codes for CASSPGLVKQETQYF.

This rearrangement joins TRBV19 to TRBJ1-5, with D perhaps matching TRBD1 (5 bases). V was pared by 0 bases and J by 9 bases, with 18 bases between. The CDR3 is 16 residues long. Germline V CDR1 and CDR2: LNHDA, SQIVND (reference sequence). The CDR3, as DNA: TGTGCCAGTAGTATAGATCTGTGGGACGGGAGTCGGCCCCAGCATTTT. Protein sequence: CASSIDLWDGSRPQHF.

The chain joins TRBV30 to TRBJ1-5; no reliable D call. Germline lookup yields CDR1 GTSNPN and CDR2 SVGIG (reference sequence). Trimming removed 2 bases from V and 6 bases from J, with 11 bases in between. This CDR3 has 13 residues. CDR3 amino acids: CAWSRSLGQPQHF. In nucleotides, the CDR3 is TGTGCCTGGAGTAGGAGTTTGGGTCAGCCCCAGCATTTT.

This rearrangement joins TRBV7-8 to TRBJ1-2; D is unclear. Per germline, CDR1 SGHVS and CDR2 FQNEAQ. This CDR3 has 13 residues. Trimming took off 5 bases at V and 7 bases at J, with 14 bases between the two ends. CDR3 DNA sequence: TGTGCCAGCAGCAACGACCCACGGAGTGGCTACACCTTC. Its translation: CASSNDPRSGYTF. Full variable domain (missing parts from reference TRBV7-8 and TRBJ1-2): GAGVSQSPRYKVAKRGQDVALRCDPISGHVSLFWYQQALGQGPEFLTYFQNEAQLDKSGLPSDRFFAERPEGSVSTLKIQRTQQEDSAVYLCASSNDPRSGYTFGSGTRLTVV.

This clone was detected only once. J is TRBJ1-6 and V is TRBV19, with 8 bases fitting TRBD1. Per the germline V gene, CDR1 is LNHDA and CDR2 is SQIVND (reference sequence). This CDR3 spans 17 amino acids. Unmatched junction bases numbered 13, after V lost 3 bases and J lost 9 bases. The CDR3 DNA reads TGTGCCAGTAGTATTCCCCTAACAGGGGGACTAAGTTCACCCCTCCACTTT. Its protein is CASSIPLTGGLSSPLHF.